The following is a T cell receptor (beta chain) sequence with its context. Its antigen is not known. A read error is possible here, since a much larger clone lies one base away. The CDR3 has 15 amino acids. Between the trimmed V and J ends, which lost 6 bases and 4 bases, there was a span of 19 bases. Germline CDR1 reads LNHDA; CDR2 reads SQIVND (reference sequence). Autoimmune disease history or systemic immunosuppression excluded patients. The timepoints at which blood was sampled were baseline, cycle 4 day 1, and cycle 7 day 1. Sequencing used immunoSEQ multiplex PCR; TCRdb keeps in-frame clones, though not all of them. Among tens of thousands of clones listed, over 80% were seen once. This entry is derived from a study of OX40 agonist ivuxolimab in advanced cancers. General study points: Mean expanded clone counts were higher in CD8+ than CD4+ T cells.

This receptor was taken from an adult with an advanced solid tumor such as melanoma, head and neck, liver or kidney cancer. This chain joins TRBV19 and TRBJ2-7; D possibly corresponds to TRBD1 (5 bases). The sample was CD4+ or CD8+ T cells sorted from blood, taken in a trial of the OX40 agonist ivuxolimab. Here the CDR3 DNA reads TGTGCCAGTAGCCTCCCAGCGCAGGGCAAATACGAGCAGTACTTC. This gives the protein CASSLPAQGKYEQYF.